These T cell receptor beta chains were read from a single sample in a study of blood T cell repertoires in COVID-19. The data were produced by immunoSEQ multiplex PCR, yet TCRdb's version contains in-frame clones alone and is incomplete. The sample has 200,000 to 250,000 clones, approximately 86% seen once. Sequencing was performed on PBMCs or T cells enriched from blood (not recorded which). These TCRs come from a woman aged 30 to 39 with acute COVID-19. Each CDR3 is given without its conserved first and last residue.

>TRBV10-2|TRBJ2-1
ASGTAYNEQF
>TRBV28|TRBJ2-3
ASSSLAGGPDTQY
>TRBV18|TRBJ2-2
ASSPETGELF
>TRBV5-5|TRBJ2-7
ASSFGQGGDEQY
>TRBV5-6|TRBJ2-5
ASSRPAGGQETQY
>TRBV29-1|TRBJ1-2
SVPTSYGYT
>TRBV28|TRBJ1-1
ASSSPAGNTEAF
>TRBV5-1|TRBJ2-1
ASSRWRDAYNEQF
>TRBV6-5|TRBJ2-2
ASAGTADTGELF
>TRBV4-1|TRBJ1-4
ASSQGQGGDEKLF
>TRBV3-1/TRBV3-2|TRBJ2-5
ASRTDRGVWETQY
>TRBV5-1|TRBJ1-5
ASSSTGTGDQPQH
>TRBV6-6|TRBJ2-1
ASLKGRGINEQF
>TRBV7-2|TRBJ1-5
ASSLSRAEQPQH
>TRBV30|TRBJ1-1
AWSDRVSEAF
>TRBV5-6|TRBJ1-4
ASSFRDRYEKLF
>TRBV13|TRBJ1-1
ASSFREGTF
>TRBV7-9|TRBJ1-1
ASSLGRQGSDLNTEAF
>TRBV18|TRBJ1-1
ASSLIQGDTEAF
>TRBV7-2|TRBJ2-3
ASSLGGDSLGTDTQY
>TRBV10-3|TRBJ2-2
AISDIAGITKTGELF
>TRBV6-5|TRBJ2-5
ASSYSKEEETQY
>TRBV12-5|TRBJ1-2
ASGLVQGHRYGYT
>TRBV4-3|TRBJ2-3
ASSLRLADSTDTQY
>TRBV5-1|TRBJ2-7
ASSWAGGEAEQY
>TRBV5-1|TRBJ2-7
ASSARTSGTYEQY
>TRBV5-1|TRBJ1-1
ASSLAVVNTEAF
>TRBV9|TRBJ2-2
ASSISNTGELF
>TRBV12-3/TRBV12-4|TRBJ1-5
ASSSRVLLPQH
>TRBV4-3|TRBJ1-5
ASSQDPQGSQPQH
>TRBV4-1|TRBJ2-2
ASSQASAGNTGELF
>TRBV2|TRBJ1-5
ASNRGREPQH
>TRBV27|TRBJ1-6
ASSLVQGNSPLH
>TRBV12-3/TRBV12-4|TRBJ1-2
ASSWDRVYGYT
>TRBV7-9|TRBJ1-2
AITDREANYGYT
>TRBV6-1|TRBJ1-2
ASREEGSSNYGYT
>TRBV27|TRBJ2-1
ASIQKQGAYNEQF
>TRBV30|TRBJ2-7
AWSETRSGGYEQY
>TRBV11-1|TRBJ2-1
ASSLQPDYNEQF
>TRBV29-1|TRBJ1-1
SVEKGRVNTEAF
>TRBV7-9|TRBJ1-2
ASSFTGDNYGYT
>TRBV18|TRBJ2-3
ASSHLTGPGTDTQY
>TRBV4-1|TRBJ1-5
ASSLADVNHGSNQPQH
>TRBV4-3|TRBJ1-2
ASSPRAGAGDGYT
>TRBV4-1|TRBJ2-5
ASSPILPQGVSGGYQETQY
>TRBV3-1/TRBV3-2|TRBJ1-1
ASSQVTGTEAF
>TRBV19|TRBJ2-7
ASKPRHRRYEQY
>TRBV10-3|TRBJ1-1
AIRTDRDGWNTEAF
>TRBV24-1|TRBJ1-2
ATRPAVNYGYT
>TRBV27|TRBJ1-1
ASSQLSLAEAF
>TRBV4-1|TRBJ2-6
ASSQLGVARSGANVLT
>TRBV4-1|TRBJ2-7
ASSPGQAYEQY
>TRBV25-1|TRBJ1-1
ASSEREAEAF
>TRBV15|TRBJ1-5
ATSRRDREGNQPQH
>TRBV7-6|TRBJ2-5
ASRPRRARDQETQY